This T cell receptor beta chain was retrieved from a study of T cells after yellow fever vaccination. About the research overall: Low-cell-number fractions underwent preparation using SMART-Seq v4 Ultra Low Input. Whole-study results and caveats: The CD4 and CD8 compartments had a small share of their clonotypes in common. The secondary response was weaker, and its peak arrived faster, on day 5 versus 15. Clones from primary vaccination mostly reappeared after the booster (96% CD4, around 90% CD8).

Via MiXCR, TCRdb re-called the 5' RACE reads, giving one row per CDR3 protein. The sample contains approximately 610,000 distinct CDR3 sequences, around 17% of which appear only once. Only a few counts were recorded for this clonotype. The antigen remains unidentified. This receptor was identified in a man between 18 and 29 years old who received the YFV17D yellow fever vaccine. The sample consisted of PBMCs, taken around 5 days after the first yellow fever vaccination.

The CDR3 region is CSARAAYEQYF. The DNA for the CDR3 is TGCAGTGCTAGAGCTGCCTACGAGCAGTACTTC. This sequence joins TRBV20-1 and TRBJ2-7; D unresolved. This CDR3 is 11 amino acids long. V lost 1 base to trimming and J lost 2 bases, with 3 bases between them. CDR1 and CDR2 from the germline V gene are DFQATT and SNEGSKA (reference sequence).